This paragraph reports one TCR beta chain. The sample comes from a study of blood T cell repertoires in COVID-19. Germline CDR1 reads KGHDR; CDR2 reads SFDVKD. The CDR3 runs to 18 residues. J was trimmed by 2 bases and V by 3 bases; bases with no gene match: 7. Sequenced by immunoSEQ multiplex PCR; TCRdb stores in-frame clones only, minus some. The repertoire includes approximately 210,000 clones, more than 70% of them detected once, and 4.3% sits in the top ten. This clonotype was sampled from a young man with acute COVID-19. Material: PBMCs or T cells enriched from blood (not recorded which). The chain uses TRBV24-1 and TRBJ1-5; TRBD1 matches 12 bases. In DNA, the CDR3 is TGTGCCACCAGTGATCCCGGGACAGGGGGCCGACGCAATCAGCCCCAGCATTTT. Its protein is CATSDPGTGGRRNQPQHF.